Following are 20 T cell receptor beta chains from one sample sequenced in a study of T cell repertoires in cytomegalovirus infection. In TCRdb, the reads were re-called with MiXCR into one record per CDR3 protein. Seen here are roughly 990,000 distinct CDR3 sequences, around 29% observed once, and the top ten hold 11% to 15%. No antigen has been identified for these receptors. Sequenced material: cultured CD8+ T cells from PBMCs, taken from culture after CMV antigen stimulation. These receptors were taken from a human donor in good health (CMV status not recorded). Some clones in this sample may be carry-over from other donors' samples.

V usage is TRBV29-1 and J usage is TRBJ1-2; D uncertain. Trimming took 2 bases from V and 0 from J, leaving 10 bases between them. Germline V gene lookup returns CDR1 SQVTM and CDR2 ANQGSEA. The CDR3 loop spans 14 amino acids. Written as DNA, the CDR3 is TGCAGCGTTGAATTTAAGGGCACTAACTATGGCTACACCTTC. Amino acid sequence: CSVEFKGTNYGYTF.

CDR3 DNA: TGTGCCAGCAGCCAAGCTTTAAGGACAGGCTACACTGAAGCTTTCTTT. It translates to CASSQALRTGYTEAFF. The chain combines TRBV3-1 with TRBJ1-1; 7 bases fit TRBD1. Germline V gene sequence: CDR1 LGHDT, CDR2 YNNKEL (reference sequence). This CDR3 is built from 16 residues. Trimming at V came to 1 base and at J to 3 bases, leaving 8 bases not matched to a gene.

In DNA, the CDR3 is TGTGCCACCAGTGAGGCCGGGACAGGGAACTATGGCTACACCTTC. Its translation is CATSEAGTGNYGYTF. The chain uses TRBV24-1 and TRBJ1-2; 9 bases fit TRBD1. CDR3 length: 15 residues. The germline V gene encodes CDR1 KGHDR and CDR2 SFDVKD. J gave up 2 bases and V 4 bases, and 4 bases lay outside the gene matches.

V usage is TRBV6-6 and J usage is TRBJ1-2, with 7 nucleotides matching TRBD1. V shed 6 bases and J 3 bases; nucleotides not matched to a gene: 13. CDR3 length: 16 residues. Germline lookup yields CDR1 MNHNY and CDR2 SVGAGI (reference sequence). For the CDR3, the DNA is TGTGCCAGCAGACCACGGGACAGACCAGGGGACTATGGCTACACCTTC. It yields the protein CASRPRDRPGDYGYTF.

With regard to this clonotype: A read error may account for a junction end that differs from germline. The V and J genes are TRBV6-6 and TRBJ2-2; unclear D gene. Germline values: CDR1 MNHNY, CDR2 SVGAGI (reference sequence). The CDR3 consists of 13 residues. The CDR3 sequence is CASNYSSAGELFF. CDR3 bases: TGTGCCAGCAATTACTCGTCAGCCGGGGAGCTGTTTTTT.

In its sample, this clonotype was seen a few times. The chain has TRBV27 and TRBJ2-5, with D possibly being TRBD1 or TRBD2 (5 bases each). This CDR3 is built from 18 residues. Germline loops: CDR1 MNHEY, CDR2 SMNVEV (reference sequence). V shed 5 bases and J shed 2 bases, with 24 bases lying between them. For the CDR3, the DNA is TGTGCCAGCAGTCCTAGAACGGGACCCCCGGTGGGGCAAGAGACCCAGTACTTC. Its translation is CASSPRTGPPVGQETQYF.

This chain uses TRBV28 with TRBJ1-5, with 7 nucleotides matching TRBD1. The CDR3 spans 14 residues. V shed 5 bases and J 4 bases; nucleotides not matched to a gene: 5. Germline loops: CDR1 MDHEN, CDR2 SYDVKM. The CDR3 sequence: CASSETGFNQPQHF. CDR3 bases: TGTGCCAGCAGTGAGACAGGGTTTAATCAGCCCCAGCATTTT.

This clonotype was counted a single time. The V and J genes are TRBV19 and TRBJ2-1, with TRBD2 as a possible D gene (6 bases). The CDR3 sequence is 13 residues long. CDR1 is LNHDA and CDR2 is SQIVND in the germline V gene (reference sequence). Trimming shortened V by 3 bases and J by 8 bases, and 11 bases separated the two germline ends. Written as DNA, the CDR3 is TGTGCCAGTAGTATCGGAGGGATTGATGAGCAGTTCTTC. Residues: CASSIGGIDEQFF.

In this sample, this clonotype turned up many times. The chain joins TRBV7-9 to TRBJ1-5; unclear D gene. Trimming removed 4 bases from V and 2 bases from J, with 15 bases in between. Germline lookup yields CDR1 SEHNR and CDR2 FQNEAQ (reference sequence). The CDR3 runs to 16 residues. The CDR3: CASSSGPRMGNQPQHF. The CDR3 nucleotides are TGTGCCAGCAGCTCCGGACCTAGAATGGGCAATCAGCCCCAGCATTTT.

The table lists this clonotype with a count of one. The chain carries TRBV2 and TRBJ1-2; possible D gene TRBD1, 6 bases. CDR3 length: 15 amino acids. Deletions cut 1 base from V and 6 bases from J, with 15 bases between. From germline, CDR1 is SNHLY and CDR2 FYNNEI. The CDR3, as DNA: TGTGCCAGCAGTGAAGTGGACAGCCCTTTCAATGGCTACACCTTC. Translation: CASSEVDSPFNGYTF.

The chain joins TRBV6-1 to TRBJ1-2; no reliable D call. The V end lost 7 bases, the J end lost 7 bases, and 10 bases lay between the germline ends. The germline gives CDR1 MNHNS, CDR2 SASEGT. This CDR3 contains 11 residues. DNA of the CDR3: TGTGCCAGCATCGGTAGGGCTGGCTACACCTTC. It is translated as CASIGRAGYTF.

Notes on this clonotype: With a much larger clone just one base away, this may be a read error. The genes are TRBV7-6 and TRBJ2-3; maybe TRBD1 (5 bases). The CDR3 has 17 residues. CDR1 and CDR2 (germline): SGHVS, FNYEAQ. CDR3 amino acids: CASRPNRQSFSTDTQCF. Here the CDR3 DNA reads TGTGCCAGCAGGCCCAATAGACAGTCCTTCTCCACAGATACGCAGTGTTTT.

The J gene is TRBJ2-2, the V gene TRBV6-2 or TRBV6-3, with unresolved D. The germline V gene encodes CDR1 MNHEY and CDR2 SVGEGT. The CDR3 covers 15 residues. Trimming took off 7 bases at V and 3 bases at J, with 15 bases between the two ends. DNA for the CDR3: TGTGCCAGCACCGGCAGAACCACGGACACCGGGGAGCTGTTTTTT. It specifies CASTGRTTDTGELFF.

This clonotype was seen once. The chain uses TRBV27 and TRBJ1-1; D unclear. Per the germline V gene, CDR1 is MNHEY and CDR2 is SMNVEV (reference sequence). The CDR3 runs to 11 residues. The V end was cut by 7 bases, the J end by 11 bases, with 14 bases between. The chain's CDR3 is CASTLGNRAFF. The CDR3 region has the DNA TGTGCCAGCACCCTGGGGAATAGGGCTTTCTTT.

This clonotype occurred a few times. This sequence joins TRBV6-5 and TRBJ2-3; 14 bases agree with TRBD2. Per the germline V gene, CDR1 is MNHEY and CDR2 is SVGAGI. CDR3 length: 17 residues. V shed 7 bases, J shed 3 bases, and the junction held 9 bases outside the gene matches. This CDR3 reads CASTTQGLAGATDTQYF. DNA of the CDR3: TGTGCCAGCACCACCCAGGGACTAGCGGGGGCTACAGATACGCAGTATTTT.

Worth noting for this clonotype: The junction shows a germline mismatch at one end, possibly a read error. The chain carries TRBV7-6 and TRBJ2-2, with D perhaps TRBD2 (6 bases). This CDR3 has 14 amino acids. Germline V lookup: CDR1 SGHVS, CDR2 FNYEAQ. This CDR3 reads CASSFSGSTGQLFF. The CDR3 DNA reads as TGTGCCAGCAGCTTTTCCGGGAGCACCGGGCAGCTGTTTTTT.

Turning to this clonotype: This may arise from a read error, as a much more abundant clone is one base away. This chain links TRBV7-9 with TRBJ2-3; 8 bases align to TRBD1. CDR1 is SEHNR, CDR2 FQNEAQ, per germline (reference sequence). The V and J ends lost 5 bases and 5 bases, in that order; junction bases with no gene match: 15. The CDR3 loop spans 17 amino acids. The CDR3, as DNA: TGTGCCAGCAGCCAACCTAGGACAGGGAAGTCGAGAGATACGCAGTATTTT. It is translated as CASSQPRTGKSRDTQYF.

This chain joins TRBV5-1 and TRBJ2-1, with D perhaps TRBD2 (5 bases). CDR3 length: 14 amino acids. The V gene's germline CDR1 is SGHRS and CDR2 YFSETQ. V was cut by 0 bases and J by 8 bases, with 12 bases left in between. The CDR3: CASSLASGSDEQFF. DNA for the CDR3: TGCGCCAGCAGCTTGGCGTCGGGGAGCGATGAGCAGTTCTTC.

The V call is TRBV27, the J call TRBJ1-1, with 7 nucleotides matching TRBD1. The CDR3 is 14 residues long. Germline lookup yields CDR1 MNHEY and CDR2 SMNVEV (reference sequence). V was clipped by 5 bases and J by 2 bases; unmatched bases: 5. CDR3 DNA: TGTGCCAGCAGTGTGACAGGGACCAACACTGAAGCTTTCTTT. It is translated as CASSVTGTNTEAFF.

This clonotype was found many times. The rearrangement joins TRBV7-6 to TRBJ2-1, with 12 bases aligning to TRBD2. Germline lookup yields CDR1 SGHVS and CDR2 FNYEAQ. The CDR3 extends over 12 amino acids. V lost 6 bases and J lost 9; bases outside the gene matches: 0. The CDR3 sequence is CASRGLAGEQFF. The CDR3 nucleotides read TGTGCCAGCAGGGGACTAGCGGGTGAGCAGTTCTTC. The variable domain in full, with the rest retrieved from reference TRBV7-6 and TRBJ2-1, is GAGVSQSPRYKVTKRGQDVALRCDPISGHVSLYWYRQALGQGPEFLTYFNYEAQQDKSGLPNDRFSAERPEGSISTLTIQRTEQRDSAMYRCASRGLAGEQFFGPGTRLTVL.